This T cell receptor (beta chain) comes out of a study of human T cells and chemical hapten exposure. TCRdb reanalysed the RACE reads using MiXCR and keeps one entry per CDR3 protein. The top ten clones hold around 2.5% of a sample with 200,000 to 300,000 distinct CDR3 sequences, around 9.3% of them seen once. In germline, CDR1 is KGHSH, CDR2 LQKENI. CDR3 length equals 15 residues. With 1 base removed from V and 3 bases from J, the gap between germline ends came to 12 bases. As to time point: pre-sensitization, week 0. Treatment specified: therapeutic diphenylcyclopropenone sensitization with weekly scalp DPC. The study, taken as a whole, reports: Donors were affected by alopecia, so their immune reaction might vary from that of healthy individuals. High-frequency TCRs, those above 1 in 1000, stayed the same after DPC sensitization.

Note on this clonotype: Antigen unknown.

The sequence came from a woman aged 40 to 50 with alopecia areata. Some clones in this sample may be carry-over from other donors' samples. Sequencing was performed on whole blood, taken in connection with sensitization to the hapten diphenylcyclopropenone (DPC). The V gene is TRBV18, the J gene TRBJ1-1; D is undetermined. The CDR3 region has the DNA TGTGCCAGCTCACCACAGGGAGGCCTAGACACTGAAGCTTTCTTT. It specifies CASSPQGGLDTEAFF. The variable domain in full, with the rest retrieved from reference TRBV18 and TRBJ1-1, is NAGVMQNPRHLVRRRGQEARLRCSPMKGHSHVYWYRQLPEEGLKFMVYLQKENIIDESGMPKERFSAEFPKEGPSILRIQQVVRGDSAAYFCASSPQGGLDTEAFFGQGTRLTVV.